Sequencing of this T cell receptor beta chain was carried out in a study of Graves' ophthalmopathy and Graves' hyperthyroidism. This clonotype was counted only a few times. Its antigen is currently unknown. The study, taken as a whole, reports: The majority of expanded thyroid clonotypes above 0.001 frequency also occurred in blood.

The germline V gene has CDR1 SGHRS and CDR2 YFSETQ. Trimming removed 4 bases at V and 3 bases at J, with 10 bases between. The CDR3 runs 14 residues. Stable hyperthyroid donors showed no ophthalmopathy during 18 months follow-up. Other autoimmune disease, uncontrolled infection, pregnancy and lactation led to exclusion. Physicians reached a diagnosis by relying on clinical symptoms, serum thyroxine, TRAb, thyroid ultrasound and orbital computed tomography. The TCR beta CDR3 regions underwent amplification from RNA transcripts. RT-PCR in the first round used HTBI primers; a second-round multiplex PCR followed. TCRdb redid the calling of the multiplex PCR reads with MiXCR, one entry per CDR3 protein. Seen here are a few hundred thousand distinct CDR3 sequences, roughly 17% observed once, and the top ten hold roughly 2.6%.

This TCR was sampled from an adult woman with stable Graves' hyperthyroidism. The sample was peripheral blood. The genes are TRBV5-1 and TRBJ2-2; TRBD2 might be the D (5 bases). The CDR3 is CASSVRGYTGELFF. As DNA, the CDR3 is TGCGCCAGCAGCGTTAGAGGGTACACCGGGGAGCTGTTTTTT.